The clone carrying this T cell receptor (beta chain) was detected only a few times. The antigen remains unidentified. There were TCR beta CDR3 regions amplified from RNA transcripts. HTBI primers were employed in a first-round RT-PCR of the TCR CDR3. Via MiXCR, TCRdb re-called the multiplex PCR reads, giving one row per CDR3 protein. The repertoire has about 500,000 distinct CDR3 sequences, approximately 16% of them found once; the top ten carry around 19%. Stable disease denoted Graves' hyperthyroidism without ophthalmopathy progression within 18 months. Patients were excluded because of uncontrolled infection, other autoimmune disease, pregnancy or lactation. This sample was included in a study of T cells in Graves' hyperthyroidism and ophthalmopathy. Study findings and constraints: Ophthalmopathy and stable hyperthyroidism were told apart by a 13 V-J model. In blood, most of the thyroid clonotypes expanded above 0.001 were also present.

Germline lookup yields CDR1 DFQATT and CDR2 SNEGSKA (reference sequence). Trimming left V 1 base short and J 5 bases short, with 11 bases between. This CDR3 is 13 amino acids long. The sequence was collected from a woman aged 18-30 years with Graves' hyperthyroidism. The sequenced sample was blood. V gene TRBV20-1 combines with J gene TRBJ1-2, with D perhaps matching TRBD1 (5 bases). For the CDR3, the DNA is TGCAGTGCTAGAGTGGACACGAATTATGGCTACACCTTC. This codes for CSARVDTNYGYTF.